These T cell receptor beta chains were read from a single sample in a study of CD8+ T cells in alopecia areata. Assay used: immunoSEQ multiplex PCR; TCRdb lists only in-frame clones, some missing. The sample has 150,000 or so clones; more than 75% are singletons. The source material was CD8+ T cells sorted from blood, sampled at week 0. Receptors originate from a human donor with alopecia areata. The CDR3 runs from the conserved cysteine through the conserved F or W. The D gene is left open where the match is weak. Clone sizes are given selectively: once, few, many, or a class where the clone is expanded.

d_gene	abundance	v_gene	j_gene	CDR3nt	CDR3aa
.	.	TRBV19	TRBJ2-7	TGTGCAAGTGCAATAGGTTACATCTCCTACGAGCAGTACTTC	CASAIGYISYEQYF
.	.	TRBV9	TRBJ2-2	TGTGCCAGCAGCGTTTTTCCCGGGACCCCACGTAGCTACACCGGGGAGCTGTTTTTT	CASSVFPGTPRSYTGELFF
TRBD1	.	TRBV10-2	TRBJ2-1	TGCGCCAGCAGCGGACAGGGTGGCAATGAGCAGTTCTTC	CASSGQGGNEQFF
TRBD2	medium-sized	TRBV7-8	TRBJ2-7	TGTGCCAGCAGCATAGGCGGGGGGGCATACGAGCAGTACTTC	CASSIGGGAYEQYF
.	.	TRBV4-1	TRBJ2-3	TGCGCCAGCAGCCAAGATCCCTTGGGGGCAGATACGCAGTATTTT	CASSQDPLGADTQYF
TRBD1	.	TRBV9	TRBJ2-3	TGTGCCAGCAGCACAGGGGTAGCGAAGGCGTATTTT	CASSTGVAKAYF
.	.	TRBV5-1	TRBJ2-7	TGCGCCAGCAGCTTGGAGGCGGGAACCTACGAGCAGTACTTC	CASSLEAGTYEQYF
.	few	TRBV7-9	TRBJ1-1	TGTGCCAGCAGCTTAGATCAACCCTTCTCGAACACTGAAGCTTTCTTT	CASSLDQPFSNTEAFF
TRBD1	.	TRBV27	TRBJ1-2	TGTGCCAGCAGTCCTAGACAGGGTCCTACCCCTAACTATGGCTACACCTTC	CASSPRQGPTPNYGYTF
.	.	TRBV27	TRBJ1-4	TGTGCCAGCAGTTTCGTCTACGGGGCAGCTAATGAAAAACTGTTTTTT	CASSFVYGAANEKLFF
.	.	TRBV6-5	TRBJ1-4	TGTGCCAGCAGTTACTATGGGGACCTTAATGAAAAACTGTTTTTT	CASSYYGDLNEKLFF
.	once	TRBV27	TRBJ2-7	TGTGCCAGCAGTTGGAAGGGGTCCTCCTACGAGCAGTACTTC	CASSWKGSSYEQYF
.	.	TRBV7-2	TRBJ1-2	TGTGCCAGCAGCTTAGACGGCGGCGACTATGGCTACACCTTC	CASSLDGGDYGYTF
.	.	TRBV6-6	TRBJ1-2	TGTGCCAGCTCCTTAACCCCGGTGGATGGCTACACCTTC	CASSLTPVDGYTF
.	.	TRBV27	TRBJ2-3	TGTGCCAGCAGCCAGGGGGGGCATCAAGATACGCAGTATTTT	CASSQGGHQDTQYF
TRBD2	.	TRBV7-8	TRBJ2-3	TGTGCCAGCAGCTCTTCAGCGGGAGAGGCAGATACGCAGTATTTT	CASSSSAGEADTQYF
.	few	TRBV5-1	TRBJ2-1	TGCGCCAGCAGCTTGGTTTCGGGGGACTCCTACAATGAGCAGTTCTTC	CASSLVSGDSYNEQFF
.	.	TRBV5-1	TRBJ2-3	TGCGCCAGCAGCTTGAACCGGGCAGATACGCAGTATTTT	CASSLNRADTQYF
TRBD2	few	TRBV27	TRBJ2-2	TGTGCCAGCAGTTACGTGGGAATGACTAGCGGGGTTACCGGGGAGCTGTTTTTT	CASSYVGMTSGVTGELFF
.	.	TRBV27	TRBJ1-6	TGTGCCAGCAGTGTGGGGGGCAGGAGTTCACCCCTCCACTTT	CASSVGGRSSPLHF
TRBD2	.	TRBV4-2	TRBJ2-1	TGTGCCAGCAGCCAAGATGAGACTAGCGTAAACAATGAGCAGTTCTTC	CASSQDETSVNNEQFF
.	.	TRBV27	TRBJ2-2	TGTGCCAGCAGTTACGTCCCCGGGGAGCTGTTTTTT	CASSYVPGELFF
TRBD1	.	TRBV5-1	TRBJ1-1	TGCGCCAGCAGCGCCGGACAGGGGGCCACTGAAGCTTTCTTT	CASSAGQGATEAFF
.	.	TRBV28	TRBJ2-4	TGTGCCATCGAGACAGATACCGAAAACATTCAGTACTTC	CAIETDTENIQYF
.	.	TRBV6-5	TRBJ2-7	TGTGCCAGCAGTTACCAGGATATGGGCGAGCAGTACTTC	CASSYQDMGEQYF
TRBD1	few	TRBV19	TRBJ2-6	TGTGCCAGCGCTACCACCGGGACAGTCTTCTCTGGGGCCAACGTCCTGACTTTC	CASATTGTVFSGANVLTF
.	.	TRBV9	TRBJ2-1	TGTGCCAGCAGCGGGATCTTGAATGAGCAGTTCTTC	CASSGILNEQFF
.	.	TRBV20-1	TRBJ2-3	TGCAGTGCTCCAGATACGCAGTATTTT	CSAPDTQYF